The 30 T cell receptor beta chains presented below share a single source sample, sequenced in a study of coeliac disease. TCRdb keeps only in-frame clones here, not all; method: immunoSEQ multiplex PCR. The repertoire holds a few thousand clones, with roughly three fifths as singletons. The source material was lymphocytes from the gut lamina propria. Source of these receptors: a woman aged 45-65 years without celiac disease.

This rearrangement joins TRBV2 to TRBJ1-5, with D perhaps matching TRBD1 (6 bases). V was clipped by 2 bases and J by 7 bases, with 12 bases between them. The length of the CDR3 is 14 residues. CDR1 and CDR2 from the germline V gene are SNHLY and FYNNEI. The CDR3 DNA reads as TGTGCCAGCAGTGAATTCGGGGGGCGGCAGCCCCAGCATTTT. This gives the protein CASSEFGGRQPQHF.

This chain connects TRBV7-2 to TRBJ2-5; 8 bases are a match to TRBD2. Per the germline V gene, CDR1 is SGHTA and CDR2 is FQGNSA. The CDR3 runs to 17 residues. J was trimmed by 5 bases and V by 5 bases; bases with no gene match: 16. The CDR3 bases are TGTGCCAGCAGCCCGAGAGGGCGGGGGGCGGGGCGGGAGACCCAGTACTTC. It yields the protein CASSPRGRGAGRETQYF.

A remark on this clone: One junction end disagrees with the germline gene, perhaps due to a read error. V and J are TRBV7-2 and TRBJ2-7, with D possibly TRBD1 on 6 matching bases. The CDR3 is 12 amino acids. The germline V gene has CDR1 SGHTA and CDR2 FQGNSA. CDR3 region: CASSSYGDTPNF. Here the CDR3 DNA reads TGTGCCAGCAGCTCATATGGGGACACCCCTAATTTC.

This clone was recorded a few times. V usage is TRBV11-2 and J usage is TRBJ2-2, with TRBD1 matching over 8 bases. The length of the CDR3 is 15 residues. After removal of 5 bases from V and 4 bases from J, the junction contained 6 bases not matched to a gene. In germline, CDR1 is SGHAT, CDR2 FQNNGV. The CDR3 region is CASSPGQGGTGELFF. CDR3 DNA: TGTGCCAGCAGCCCAGGACAGGGAGGCACCGGGGAGCTGTTTTTT. Filled out from reference TRBV11-2 and TRBJ2-2, the complete variable domain reads EAGVAQSPRYKIIEKRQSVAFWCNPISGHATLYWYQQILGQGPKLLIQFQNNGVVDDSQLPKDRFSAERLKGVDSTLKIQPAKLEDSAVYLCASSPGQGGTGELFFGEGSRLTVL.

The chain uses TRBV5-1 and TRBJ1-1; 8 nucleotides line up with TRBD1. The CDR3 contains 16 residues. Germline-derived CDR1 and CDR2 are SGHRS and YFSETQ. V was pared by 4 bases and J by 0 bases, with 8 bases of the junction left unmatched. CDR3 sequence (DNA): TGCGCCAGCAGCCTTGGACAGGGCGTAATGAACACTGAAGCTTTCTTT. The encoded protein is CASSLGQGVMNTEAFF.

The V call is TRBV7-8, the J call TRBJ2-7, with 11 bases aligning to TRBD1. This CDR3 is built from 14 residues. Germline V lookup: CDR1 SGHVS, CDR2 FQNEAQ. The ends lost 5 bases at V and 6 bases at J; junction bases unmatched: 6. The DNA for the CDR3 is TGTGCCAGCAGCGGACCCGGGACAGGGGGCGAGCAGTACTTC. Translation: CASSGPGTGGEQYF. Full variable domain (missing parts from reference TRBV7-8 and TRBJ2-7): GAGVSQSPRYKVAKRGQDVALRCDPISGHVSLFWYQQALGQGPEFLTYFQNEAQLDKSGLPSDRFFAERPEGSVSTLKIQRTQQEDSAVYLCASSGPGTGGEQYFGPGTRLTVT.

This chain links TRBV6-6 with TRBJ1-1, with 9 bases fitting TRBD1. After removal of 2 bases from V and 10 bases from J, the junction contained 11 bases not matched to a gene. The CDR3 is 15 amino acids. The V gene's germline CDR1 is MNHNY and CDR2 SVGAGI (reference sequence). CDR3 amino acids: CASSYRDRDISGAFF. The DNA for the CDR3 is TGTGCCAGCAGTTACCGGGACAGGGATATTTCGGGAGCTTTCTTT.

This clone has a single count. The chain carries TRBV4-2 and TRBJ2-6; tentatively, D is TRBD1 (6 bases). Trimming pared 4 bases from V and 0 bases from J, leaving 19 bases between. The CDR3 is made up of 19 amino acids. Per the germline V gene, CDR1 is LGHNA and CDR2 is YNFKEQ. The CDR3 coding sequence is TGTGCCAGCAGCCGAGTGACATCCCGAGGGGGCTCTGGGGCCAACGTCCTGACTTTC. Its translation: CASSRVTSRGGSGANVLTF.

This chain connects TRBV30 to TRBJ1-1; possibly TRBD1 for D (6 bases). The V end lost 0 bases, the J end lost 8 bases, and 10 bases lay between the germline ends. The germline CDR1 and CDR2 sequences are GTSNPN and SVGIG (reference sequence). The CDR3 sequence is 12 residues long. The CDR3 loop is CAWSVGGPEAFF. The CDR3 DNA is TGTGCCTGGAGTGTAGGGGGACCCGAAGCTTTCTTT.

This clone was recorded a few times. The J gene is TRBJ2-7, the V gene TRBV6-1, with 11 positions matching TRBD2. V shed 3 bases, J shed 2 bases, and the junction held 3 bases outside the gene matches. There are 15 residues in the CDR3. Germline CDR1 is MNHNS and CDR2 is SASEGT. This chain's CDR3 is CASSDLAGGTYEQYF. The CDR3 region has the DNA TGTGCCAGCAGTGACCTAGCGGGGGGAACCTACGAGCAGTACTTC.

The CDR3 DNA reads as TGTGCCAGCAGCCAGGATCTAGCGGGGGCCCCTAATGAGCAGTTCTTC. Protein product: CASSQDLAGAPNEQFF. The chain joins TRBV4-2 to TRBJ2-1; 10 bases agree with TRBD2. V lost 3 bases, J lost 7 bases, and 9 bases stayed unmatched. The germline CDR1 and CDR2 sequences are LGHNA and YNFKEQ. The length of the CDR3 is 16 residues.

This clone counts as large. The V call is TRBV12-5, the J call TRBJ1-3; D ambiguous. This CDR3 has 13 residues. V lost 0 bases, J lost 7 bases, and 7 bases lay in between. CDR1 is LGHNT and CDR2 is FRNRAP in the germline V gene. The CDR3 bases are TGTGCTAGTGGTTTGGTAACTGCGAACACCATATATTTT. This gives the protein CASGLVTANTIYF.

Only one count was recorded for this clone. This CDR3 reads CASSAAEGIYGYTF. The DNA for the CDR3 is TGTGCCAGCAGCGCCGCGGAGGGGATCTATGGCTACACCTTC. This sequence joins TRBV9 and TRBJ1-2; D possibly corresponds to TRBD1 (5 bases). The CDR3 is made up of 14 amino acids. CDR1 and CDR2 from the germline V gene are SGDLS and YYNGEE. V dropped 3 bases and J dropped 4 bases, with 13 bases sitting between them.

The chain carries TRBV5-1 and TRBJ2-5, with a possible D match to TRBD1 (7 bases). Germline CDR1 reads SGHRS; CDR2 reads YFSETQ. Trimming pared 2 bases from V and 5 bases from J, leaving 10 bases between. The CDR3 totals 13 residues. CDR3 region: CASSLGGGETQYF. The CDR3 region has the DNA TGCGCCAGCAGCTTAGGAGGGGGCGAGACCCAGTACTTC.

By frequency in the sample, this clone is large. J is TRBJ1-6 and V is TRBV11-2, with 8 nucleotides matching TRBD1. CDR1 and CDR2 from the germline V gene are SGHAT and FQNNGV. Trimming took 0 bases from V and 8 from J; bases not matched to a gene: 6. The CDR3 has 16 amino acids. The CDR3 region is CASSLDEAGGHSPLHF. The CDR3 DNA sequence: TGTGCCAGCAGCTTAGATGAGGCAGGGGGCCATTCACCCCTCCACTTT.

The CDR3 bases are TGCAGCGCTGTCCCTAATCCCGTCTATGGCTACACCTTC. Translated: CSAVPNPVYGYTF. V is TRBV29-1 and J is TRBJ1-2, with D unresolved. CDR3 length: 13 amino acids. V lost 7 bases and J lost 4, with 16 bases in between. CDR1 is SQVTM, CDR2 ANQGSEA, per germline.

Only a few counts were recorded for this clone. The V gene is TRBV6-6, the J gene TRBJ2-2; a weak D match, TRBD1 (7 bases). There are 14 residues in the CDR3. V was pared by 7 bases and J by 4 bases, with 13 bases between. Looked up from germline, CDR1 is MNHNY and CDR2 is SVGAGI (reference sequence). CDR3 region: CASTGTAGTGELFF. CDR3 bases: TGTGCCAGCACCGGGACAGCGGGCACCGGGGAGCTGTTTTTT.

This clone was seen just once. V is TRBV29-1 and J is TRBJ1-5; 9 bases are shared with TRBD1. The CDR3 loop spans 13 amino acids. V gave up 7 bases and J gave up 3 bases; unmatched junction bases: 4. From germline, CDR1 is SQVTM and CDR2 ANQGSEA. The CDR3 DNA follows: TGCAGCGCTGGACAGGGGATCAATCAGCCCCAGCATTTT. This gives the protein CSAGQGINQPQHF.

The chain carries TRBV19 and TRBJ1-5; 10 nucleotides align to TRBD1. Per germline, CDR1 LNHDA and CDR2 SQIVND (reference sequence). The CDR3 consists of 16 residues. The junction had 12 bases not matched to a gene; V was cut back by 6 bases and J by 7 bases. The CDR3 sequence: CASREIDRGLEQPQHF. As DNA, the CDR3 is TGTGCCAGTAGAGAAATCGACAGGGGGCTTGAACAGCCCCAGCATTTT.

V is TRBV6-6 and J is TRBJ2-5; the match to TRBD1 covers 11 bases. This CDR3 region has 16 residues. With V trimmed by 0 bases and J by 1 base, 1 base remained unmatched. Germline loops: CDR1 MNHNY, CDR2 SVGAGI (reference sequence). The CDR3 loop reads CASSYSGQGAQETQYF. The DNA for the CDR3 is TGTGCCAGCAGTTACTCCGGACAGGGGGCCCAAGAGACCCAGTACTTC.

The chain employs TRBV5-1 and TRBJ1-1, with D uncertain. Trimming left V 3 bases short and J 1 base short, with 13 bases between. The length of the CDR3 is 15 residues. In germline, CDR1 is SGHRS, CDR2 YFSETQ. CDR3: CASSSDSPANTEAFF. CDR3 nucleotide sequence: TGCGCCAGCAGCTCGGACTCCCCTGCGAACACTGAAGCTTTCTTT.

This clone has only one observation. The chain employs TRBV5-1 and TRBJ2-7; 13 bases map to TRBD2. Trimming took 1 base from V and 7 from J; bases not matched to a gene: 8. This CDR3 has 16 amino acids. Germline V gives CDR1 SGHRS, CDR2 YFSETQ. The CDR3 sequence is CASSLQTSGGKREQYF. The DNA of the CDR3 is TGCGCCAGCAGCTTGCAGACTAGCGGGGGGAAGAGGGAGCAGTACTTC.

The chain couples TRBV6-4 to TRBJ1-1; maybe TRBD1 (6 bases). The CDR3 is 13 amino acids. Germline V gives CDR1 MRHNA, CDR2 SNTAGT. V was clipped by 6 bases and J by 3 bases, with 11 bases between them. CDR3 nucleotides: TGTGCCAGCAGCCAGGACAGATACACTGAAGCTTTCTTT. Its protein is CASSQDRYTEAFF.

This clone appeared a few times. V is TRBV28 and J is TRBJ2-1, with 8 bases fitting TRBD2. Germline V lookup: CDR1 MDHEN, CDR2 SYDVKM. J gave up 6 bases and V 3 bases, and 1 base lay outside the gene matches. CDR3 length: 13 amino acids. DNA for the CDR3: TGTGCCAGCAGTTTGACTAGCGTCAATGAGCAGTTCTTC. It specifies CASSLTSVNEQFF.

This clone turned up a few times. The J gene is TRBJ1-3, the V gene TRBV9, with TRBD1 matching over 7 bases. From germline, CDR1 is SGDLS and CDR2 YYNGEE. The CDR3 contains 16 residues. With 4 bases clipped from V and 0 bases from J, the junction kept 7 bases outside the gene matches. CDR3: CASSTRQGSSGNTIYF. CDR3 DNA: TGTGCCAGCAGCACCCGACAGGGAAGCTCTGGAAACACCATATATTTT.

This sequence joins TRBV5-1 and TRBJ1-1; unclear D gene. V lost 0 bases to trimming and J lost 4 bases, with 7 bases between them. There are 13 residues in the CDR3. Per germline, CDR1 SGHRS and CDR2 YFSETQ. Here the CDR3 reads CASSLAAGTEAFF. In DNA form, the CDR3 reads TGCGCCAGCAGCTTGGCTGCGGGCACTGAAGCTTTCTTT.

This clone was observed a few times. This chain links TRBV5-1 with TRBJ1-1; no clear D. Looked up from germline, CDR1 is SGHRS and CDR2 is YFSETQ. The CDR3 is made up of 14 amino acids. V lost 5 bases and J 0 bases, leaving 11 bases between the germline ends. CDR3 DNA: TGCGCCAGCAGTCTACAGAGCATGAACACTGAAGCTTTCTTT. Its translation: CASSLQSMNTEAFF. Full variable domain (rest looked up from reference TRBV5-1 and TRBJ1-1): KAGVTQTPRYLIKTRGQQVTLSCSPISGHRSVSWYQQTPGQGLQFLFEYFSETQRNKGNFPGRFSGRQFSNSRSEMNVSTLELGDSALYLCASSLQSMNTEAFFGQGTRLTVV.

This sequence joins TRBV9 and TRBJ1-2, with D possibly matching TRBD1 (5 bases). CDR3 length: 16 residues. Looked up from germline, CDR1 is SGDLS and CDR2 is YYNGEE. Trimming left V 0 bases short and J 0 bases short, with 12 bases between. In DNA, the CDR3 is TGTGCCAGCAGCGTAGGCCCCATGACAGCTAACTATGGCTACACCTTC. Translation gives CASSVGPMTANYGYTF.

This clone was seen a single time. The J gene is TRBJ2-7, the V gene TRBV5-1, with 11 bases matching TRBD2. Germline CDR1 reads SGHRS; CDR2 reads YFSETQ. V was pared by 6 bases and J by 7 bases, with 15 bases of the junction left unmatched. The CDR3 has 16 residues. The CDR3 sequence is CASKNPVAGGLSEQYF. CDR3 bases: TGCGCCAGCAAGAATCCGGTAGCGGGGGGGCTTAGTGAGCAGTACTTC.

This clone was observed a handful of times. The chain recombines TRBV6-5 with TRBJ2-7, with TRBD2 as a possible D gene (5 bases). Deletions cut 0 bases from V and 4 bases from J, with 7 bases between. Per the germline V gene, CDR1 is MNHEY and CDR2 is SVGAGI. The CDR3 runs to 13 residues. CDR3 DNA sequence: TGTGCCAGCAGTTACTCGAGAGGGTACGAGCAGTACTTC. It yields the protein CASSYSRGYEQYF.